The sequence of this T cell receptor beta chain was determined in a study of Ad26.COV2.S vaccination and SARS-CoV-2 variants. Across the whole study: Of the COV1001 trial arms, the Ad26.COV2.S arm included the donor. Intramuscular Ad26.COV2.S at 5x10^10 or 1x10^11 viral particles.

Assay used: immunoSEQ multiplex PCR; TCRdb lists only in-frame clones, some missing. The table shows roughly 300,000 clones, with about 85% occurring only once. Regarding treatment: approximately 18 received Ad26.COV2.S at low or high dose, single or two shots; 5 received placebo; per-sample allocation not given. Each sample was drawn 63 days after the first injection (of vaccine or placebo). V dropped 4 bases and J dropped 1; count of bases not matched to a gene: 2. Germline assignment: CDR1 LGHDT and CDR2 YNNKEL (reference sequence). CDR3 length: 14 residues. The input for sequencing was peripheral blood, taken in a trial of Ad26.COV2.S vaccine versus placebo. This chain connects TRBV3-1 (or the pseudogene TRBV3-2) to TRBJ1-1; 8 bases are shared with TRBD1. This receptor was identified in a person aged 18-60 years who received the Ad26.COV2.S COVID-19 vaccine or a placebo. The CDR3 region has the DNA TGTGCCAGCAGCCTGGGACAGGAGAACACTGAAGCTTTCTTT. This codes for CASSLGQENTEAFF.